Listed below are T cell receptor beta chains from one sample, sequenced in a study of blood T cells in healthy people across ages. Each CDR3 protein gets one entry after TCRdb re-called the 5' RACE reads with MiXCR. The table records about 1,500,000 distinct CDR3 sequences, under 30% of them present only once. The sequencing sample was made of blood. These TCRs come from a young woman in good health. CDR3s include the opening cysteine and the closing phenylalanine or tryptophan. A D gene is named only where the DNA matches it firmly. Only some rows state a clone size, as once, few, many or a class for expanded clones.

TRBJ2-1 TRBD2 NA TRBV12-3/TRBV12-4 CASSGLAGRAYNEQFF TGTGCCAGCAGCGGACTAGCGGGACGGGCCTACAATGAGCAGTTCTTC
TRBJ1-1 NA NA TRBV12-3/TRBV12-4 CASKLISSGNTEAFF TGTGCCAGCAAGCTTATAAGCAGTGGGAACACTGAAGCTTTCTTT
TRBJ1-2 NA few TRBV13 CASSRLSGYTF TGTGCCAGCAGCCGACTTTCTGGCTACACCTTC
TRBJ2-1 NA NA TRBV4-1 CASSQRGWGESNEQFF TGTGCCAGCAGCCAAAGGGGGTGGGGGGAAAGCAATGAGCAGTTCTTC
TRBJ1-6 NA NA TRBV14 CASTQERGSPLHF TGTGCCAGCACCCAAGAACGGGGTTCACCCCTCCACTTT
TRBJ1-6 NA NA TRBV4-2 CASSQDSGTWGSPLHF TGTGCCAGCAGCCAAGATAGTGGGACATGGGGTTCACCCCTCCACTTT
TRBJ2-1 NA many TRBV12-3/TRBV12-4 CASSPQNEQFF TGTGCCAGCAGTCCTCAGAATGAGCAGTTCTTC
TRBJ1-5 NA few TRBV7-2 CASSLVLGGNQPQHF TGTGCCAGCAGCTTGGTCCTCGGTGGCAATCAGCCCCAGCATTTT
TRBJ1-3 NA NA TRBV5-1 CASSFAGTEGNTIYF TGCGCCAGCAGCTTTGCCGGGACTGAGGGAAACACCATATATTTT
TRBJ2-1 NA NA TRBV5-1 CASSPLGLKDSYNEQFF TGCGCCAGCAGCCCCCTCGGACTAAAGGACTCCTACAATGAGCAGTTCTTC